This T cell receptor (beta chain) emerged from a study of shared clonotypes between healthy human individuals. Whole-study context: The study drew on a couple of women and a few men aged 18 to 49 as donors. Broader study findings: Though the depth was large, rarefaction showed that sorted-subset sequencing was incomplete. Against clonotypes common to all four donors, non-shared ones had lower generation probabilities.

Repertoires were generated with immunoSEQ multiplex PCR, while TCRdb's copy carries only in-frame clones and drops some. The top ten clones hold roughly 0.13% of a sample with approximately 2.4 million clones, approximately 94% of them seen once. Regarding this clone: Its target is not known.

The CDR3 spans 11 residues. The germline V gene encodes CDR1 GTSNPN and CDR2 SVGIG (reference sequence). V shed 7 bases and J shed 3 bases, with 9 bases lying between them. The source of this sequence is a man aged 18-30 years in good health. Source material: naive CD4+ T cells sorted from blood. Subset defined: CD45RA+ positively selected. V usage is TRBV30 and J usage is TRBJ1-1; D call uncertain. This chain's CDR3 is CASGRDTEAFF. Here the CDR3 DNA reads TGTGCCTCCGGGCGGGACACTGAAGCTTTCTTT.